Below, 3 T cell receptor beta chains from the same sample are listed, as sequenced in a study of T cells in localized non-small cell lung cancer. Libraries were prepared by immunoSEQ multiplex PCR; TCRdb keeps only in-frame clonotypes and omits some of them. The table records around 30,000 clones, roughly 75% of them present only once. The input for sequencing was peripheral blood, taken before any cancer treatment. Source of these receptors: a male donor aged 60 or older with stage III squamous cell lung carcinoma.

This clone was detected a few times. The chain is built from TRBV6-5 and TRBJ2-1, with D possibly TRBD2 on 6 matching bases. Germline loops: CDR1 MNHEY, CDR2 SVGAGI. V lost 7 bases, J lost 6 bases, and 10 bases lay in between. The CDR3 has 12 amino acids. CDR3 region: CASIGAGNEQFF. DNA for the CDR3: TGTGCCAGCATAGGAGCGGGCAATGAGCAGTTCTTC.

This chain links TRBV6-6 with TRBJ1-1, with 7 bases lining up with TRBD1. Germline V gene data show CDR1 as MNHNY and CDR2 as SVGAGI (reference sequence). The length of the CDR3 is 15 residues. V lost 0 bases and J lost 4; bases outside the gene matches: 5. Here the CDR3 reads CASSYSRQGGTEAFF. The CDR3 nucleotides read TGTGCCAGCAGTTACTCGAGACAGGGAGGCACTGAAGCTTTCTTT.

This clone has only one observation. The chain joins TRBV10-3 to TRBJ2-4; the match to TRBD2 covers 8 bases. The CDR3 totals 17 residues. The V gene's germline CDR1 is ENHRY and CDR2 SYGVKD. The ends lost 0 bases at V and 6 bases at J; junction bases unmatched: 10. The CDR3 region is CAISESSLSSGLNIQYF. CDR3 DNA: TGTGCCATCAGTGAGTCCTCATTGTCTAGCGGGTTAAACATTCAGTACTTC.